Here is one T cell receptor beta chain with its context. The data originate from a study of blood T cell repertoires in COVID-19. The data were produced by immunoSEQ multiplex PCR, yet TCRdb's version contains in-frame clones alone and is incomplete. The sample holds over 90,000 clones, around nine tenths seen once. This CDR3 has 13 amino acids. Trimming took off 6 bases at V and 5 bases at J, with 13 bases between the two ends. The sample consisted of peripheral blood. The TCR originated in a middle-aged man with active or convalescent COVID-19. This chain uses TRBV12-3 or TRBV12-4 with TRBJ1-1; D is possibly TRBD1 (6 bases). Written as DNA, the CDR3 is TGTGCCAGCAGCCCAGGGGTAGGGACTGAAGCTTTCTTT. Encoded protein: CASSPGVGTEAFF.